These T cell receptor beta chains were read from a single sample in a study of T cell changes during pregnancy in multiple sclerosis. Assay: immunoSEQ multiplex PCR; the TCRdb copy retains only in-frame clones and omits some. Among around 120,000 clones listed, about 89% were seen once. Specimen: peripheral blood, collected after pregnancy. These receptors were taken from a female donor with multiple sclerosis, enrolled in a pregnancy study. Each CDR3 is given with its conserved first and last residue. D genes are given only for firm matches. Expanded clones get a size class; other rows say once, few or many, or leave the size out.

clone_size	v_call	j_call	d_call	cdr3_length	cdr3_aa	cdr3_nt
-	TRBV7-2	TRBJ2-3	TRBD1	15	CASSSQGVKTDTQYF	TGTGCCAGCAGTTCTCAGGGGGTAAAGACAGATACGCAGTATTTT
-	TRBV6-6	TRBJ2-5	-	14	CASSYSIVQETQYF	TGTGCCAGCAGTTACAGTATAGTTCAAGAGACCCAGTACTTC
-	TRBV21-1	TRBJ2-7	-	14	CASTSAGPPYEQYF	TGTGCCAGCACCTCTGCCGGTCCCCCCTACGAGCAGTACTTC
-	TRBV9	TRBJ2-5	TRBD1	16	CASSAVLPGQQETQYF	TGTGCCAGCAGCGCGGTCCTACCGGGACAGCAAGAGACCCAGTACTTC
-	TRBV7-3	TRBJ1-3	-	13	CASSSGSGNTIYF	TGTGCCAGCAGCTCGGGCTCTGGAAACACCATATATTTT
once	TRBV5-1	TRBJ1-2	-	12	CASSLDRDGYTF	TGCGCCAGCAGCTTGGACAGGGATGGCTACACCTTC
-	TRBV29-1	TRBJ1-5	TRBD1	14	CSAATGDGNQPQHF	TGCAGCGCAGCGACAGGGGACGGCAATCAGCCCCAGCATTTT
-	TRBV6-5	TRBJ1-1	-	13	CASSGGDREEAFF	TGTGCCAGCAGTGGGGGGGACCGCGAAGAAGCTTTCTTT
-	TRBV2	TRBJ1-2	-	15	CASSEFLGQLYGYTF	TGTGCCAGCAGTGAATTTTTAGGACAGCTCTATGGCTACACCTTC
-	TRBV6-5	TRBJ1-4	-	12	CASSYPGGELFF	TGTGCCAGCAGTTACCCCGGGGGGGAACTGTTTTTT
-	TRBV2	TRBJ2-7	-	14	CASRQQGPSYEQYF	TGTGCCAGCAGACAACAGGGACCCTCCTACGAGCAGTACTTC
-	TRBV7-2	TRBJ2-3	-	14	CASSLGWATDTQYF	TGTGCCAGCAGCTTAGGATGGGCCACAGATACGCAGTATTTT
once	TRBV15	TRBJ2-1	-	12	CATSRDLREQFF	TGTGCCACCAGCAGAGATCTCAGAGAGCAGTTCTTC
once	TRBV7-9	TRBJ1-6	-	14	CASSKQAANSPLHF	TGTGCCAGCAGCAAACAGGCGGCAAATTCACCCCTCCACTTT
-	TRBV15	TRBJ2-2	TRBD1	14	CATSSDRETGELFF	TGTGCCACCAGCTCTGACAGGGAAACCGGGGAGCTGTTTTTT
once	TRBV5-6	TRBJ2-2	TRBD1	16	CASSTVTGGFTGELFF	TGTGCCAGCAGCACCGTGACAGGGGGATTCACCGGGGAGCTGTTTTTT
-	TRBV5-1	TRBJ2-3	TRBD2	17	CASSLGLAGDYTDTQYF	TGCGCCAGCAGCTTGGGACTAGCGGGAGACTACACAGATACGCAGTATTTT
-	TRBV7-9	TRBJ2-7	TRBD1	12	CASVTGWGEQYF	TGTGCCAGCGTGACAGGGTGGGGGGAGCAGTACTTC
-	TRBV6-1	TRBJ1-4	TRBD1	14	CASSDRGLGEKLFF	TGTGCCAGCAGTGACAGGGGGCTGGGTGAAAAACTGTTTTTT
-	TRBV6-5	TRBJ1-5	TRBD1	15	CASSPITGVDQPQHF	TGTGCCAGCAGTCCTATTACAGGGGTTGATCAGCCCCAGCATTTT
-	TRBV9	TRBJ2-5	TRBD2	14	CASSASGGQETQYF	TGTGCCAGCAGCGCCTCCGGGGGGCAAGAGACCCAGTACTTC
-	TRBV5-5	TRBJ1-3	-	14	CASSLGGVGNTIYF	TGTGCCAGCAGCTTGGGGGGGGTTGGAAACACCATATATTTT
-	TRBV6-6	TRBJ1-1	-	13	CASTGGMNTEAFF	TGTGCCAGCACGGGAGGAATGAACACTGAAGCTTTCTTT
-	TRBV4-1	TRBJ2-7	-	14	CASSQDRGAYEQYF	TGCGCCAGCAGCCAAGACAGAGGAGCCTACGAGCAGTACTTC
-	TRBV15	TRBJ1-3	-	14	CASGKDRIGNTIYF	TGTGCCAGCGGTAAAGACAGGATTGGAAACACCATATATTTT
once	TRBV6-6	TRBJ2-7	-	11	CASTPGHEQYF	TGTGCCAGCACCCCAGGCCACGAGCAGTACTTC
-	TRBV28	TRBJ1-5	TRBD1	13	CASRQGLGQPQHF	TGTGCCAGCAGACAGGGGCTGGGTCAGCCCCAGCATTTT
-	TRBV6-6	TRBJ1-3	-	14	CASREGGTGNTIYF	TGTGCCAGCAGGGAGGGAGGGACTGGAAACACCATATATTTT
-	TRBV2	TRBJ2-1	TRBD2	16	CASTASGGAFIGEQFF	TGTGCCAGCACAGCCAGCGGGGGGGCCTTTATCGGTGAGCAGTTCTTC
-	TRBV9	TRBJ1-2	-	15	CASSVDHRSNYGYTF	TGTGCCAGCAGCGTAGATCACAGATCTAACTATGGCTACACCTTC
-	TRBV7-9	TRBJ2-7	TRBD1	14	CASSWGQAQLEQYF	TGTGCCAGCAGCTGGGGACAGGCCCAGCTGGAGCAGTACTTC
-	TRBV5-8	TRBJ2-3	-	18	CASSLTIGAGTSTDTQYF	TGTGCCAGCAGCCTTACCATCGGCGCAGGGACTAGCACAGATACGCAGTATTTT
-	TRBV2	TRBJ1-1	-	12	CASSSDSTEAFF	TGTGCCAGCAGTTCCGACAGCACTGAAGCTTTCTTT
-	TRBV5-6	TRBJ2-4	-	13	CASLLTDENIQYF	TGTGCCAGCCTTTTGACAGACGAAAACATTCAGTACTTC
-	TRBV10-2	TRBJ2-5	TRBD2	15	CASSPTGTRRETQYF	TGCGCCAGCAGTCCCACCGGGACTAGAAGGGAGACCCAGTACTTC
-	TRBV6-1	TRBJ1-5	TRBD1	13	CASSGGRNQPQHF	TGTGCCAGCTCAGGGGGTCGGAATCAGCCCCAGCATTTT
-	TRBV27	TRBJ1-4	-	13	CASSIGTREKLFF	TGTGCCAGCAGTATCGGTACCCGTGAAAAACTGTTTTTT
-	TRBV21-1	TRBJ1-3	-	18	CASSARGPGLVSGNTIYF	TGTGCCAGCAGCGCCCGCGGTCCGGGGTTAGTCAGCGGAAACACCATATATTTT
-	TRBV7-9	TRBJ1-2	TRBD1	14	CASSLDRDSYGYTF	TGTGCCAGCAGCTTAGATCGGGACAGCTATGGCTACACCTTC
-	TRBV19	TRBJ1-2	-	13	CASRGPLAYGYTF	TGTGCCAGTCGGGGTCCACTGGCCTATGGCTACACCTTC
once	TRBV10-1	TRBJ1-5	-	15	CASSEGLHSNQPQHF	TGCGCCAGCAGTGAGGGCCTTCATAGCAATCAGCCCCAGCATTTT
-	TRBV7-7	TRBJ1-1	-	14	CASSLQVQNTEAFF	TGTGCTAGCAGCTTACAGGTTCAGAACACTGAAGCTTTCTTT